This T cell receptor (beta chain) was identified during a study of neurological immune-mediated disorders. TCRdb independently ran MiXCR on the 5' RACE reads; one entry per CDR3 protein. This table holds some 95,000 distinct CDR3 sequences, 3.5% found once. This clonotype was counted at least ten times. The clonotype was recovered from a woman under 30 with multiple sclerosis. Sequences were obtained from PBMCs.

For the CDR3, the DNA is TGCGCCAGCAGCCAAGTCTGGACAGGGGAATACAATGAGCAGTTCTTC. Residues: CASSQVWTGEYNEQFF. The chain is built from TRBV4-1 and TRBJ2-1; TRBD1 aligns across 9 bases. The CDR3 extends over 16 amino acids. The germline CDR1 and CDR2 sequences are MGHRA and YSYEKL. Trimming cost V 1 base and J 4 bases; bases outside gene matches: 5.